This T cell receptor (beta chain) emerged from a study of blood T cell repertoires in COVID-19. Study context: Acute-phase and convalescent COVID-19 samples originated in the United States, Italy and Spain. PBMCs, B-cell-depleted T cells, or T cells provided the cDNA or gDNA that made up the material.

Seattle patient enrollment occurred during active infection, with longitudinal follow-up thereafter. Authors' processing steps: Amplification of reference gene primers was used by the study to estimate nucleated cell counts. The table came from immunoSEQ multiplex PCR; TCRdb's copy has only in-frame clones and leaves some out. V and J calls and clone size come straight from that table; D and trimming were deduced from the DNA. Counted here are 350,000 to 400,000 clones, 70% to 90% occurring once; the ten biggest clones make up around 3%. Per the germline V gene, CDR1 is SGHKS and CDR2 is YYEKEE (reference sequence). The CDR3 length is 17 residues. Trimming at V came to 2 bases and at J to 2 bases, leaving 7 bases not matched to a gene.

The chain recombines TRBV5-5 with TRBJ2-1; the match to TRBD2 covers 10 bases. The sample was peripheral blood. The sequence was obtained from a woman aged 25-40 years with COVID-19, enrolled during active disease. CDR3 protein: CASSFLYSGGPYNEQFF. The CDR3 DNA reads as TGTGCCAGCAGCTTCCTTTATAGCGGGGGGCCCTACAATGAGCAGTTCTTC.